Listed here are 18 T cell receptor beta chains from one sample, sequenced in a study of T cells in Graves' hyperthyroidism and ophthalmopathy. Amplification targeted TCR beta CDR3 regions from RNA transcripts. The primer set for the first-round RT-PCR of the TCR CDR3 was HTBI. TCRdb re-analysed the multiplex PCR reads in MiXCR, keeping a single row per CDR3 protein. The sample includes a few hundred thousand distinct CDR3 sequences, around 21% seen only once; the top ten take around a quarter. The specimen was blood. The origin of the receptors is a man aged 18 to 30 with Graves' hyperthyroidism.

The chain joins TRBV6-1 to TRBJ2-7; D might be TRBD2 (5 bases). V lost 5 bases, J lost 7 bases, and 24 bases lay in between. The V gene's germline CDR1 is MNHNS and CDR2 SASEGT. CDR3 length: 16 amino acids. CDR3 sequence (DNA): TGTGCCAGCAGTCTATCCGAAGCGGCCGGGTCTCGTGAGCAGTACTTC. It is translated as CASSLSEAAGSREQYF.

This clonotype has a count of ten or more. The V gene is TRBV5-1, the J gene TRBJ1-1, with D tentatively TRBD1 (6 bases). V dropped 5 bases and J dropped 3 bases, with 17 bases sitting between them. The V gene's germline CDR1 is SGHRS and CDR2 YFSETQ. The CDR3 has 15 residues. CDR3 DNA: TGCGCCAGCAGGATGGGAGGACAGCGCGACACTGAAGCTTTCTTT. Protein sequence: CASRMGGQRDTEAFF. Variable domain in full (rest from reference TRBV5-1 and TRBJ1-1): KAGVTQTPRYLIKTRGQQVTLSCSPISGHRSVSWYQQTPGQGLQFLFEYFSETQRNKGNFPGRFSGRQFSNSRSEMNVSTLELGDSALYLCASRMGGQRDTEAFFGQGTRLTVV.

In its sample, this clonotype was seen many times. The chain links TRBV28 to TRBJ1-2; 9 bases agree with TRBD1. The junction had 8 bases not matched to a gene; V was cut back by 7 bases and J by 2 bases. This CDR3 comprises 15 residues. Germline-derived CDR1 and CDR2 are MDHEN and SYDVKM. The CDR3, as DNA: TGTGCCAGCACCCCCCGGGACAGGGCCAACTATGGCTACACCTTC. It encodes CASTPRDRANYGYTF.

This clonotype was observed at least ten times. V gene TRBV6-5 combines with J gene TRBJ1-5; 9 bases are a match to TRBD1. V lost 6 bases, J lost 6 bases, and 9 bases stayed unmatched. Germline V gene sequence: CDR1 MNHEY, CDR2 SVGAGI. There are 15 residues in the CDR3. The CDR3 region is CASRYNRGQGQPQHF. CDR3 nucleotide sequence: TGTGCCAGCAGGTACAACAGGGGGCAAGGTCAGCCCCAGCATTTT.

This clonotype occurred many times. The chain employs TRBV20-1 and TRBJ1-2; possibly TRBD1 for D (6 bases). The CDR3 spans 12 residues. Germline CDR1 is DFQATT and CDR2 is SNEGSKA (reference sequence). V lost 3 bases and J lost 4, with 9 bases in between. The CDR3, as DNA: TGCAGTGCTAGTGGGGGCGGCTATGGCTACACCTTC. This encodes CSASGGGYGYTF.

The genes are TRBV11-2 and TRBJ2-7; D remains unclear. This CDR3 comprises 15 residues. Trimming cost V 5 bases and J 0 bases, with 14 bases left between them. Germline values: CDR1 SGHAT, CDR2 FQNNGV. CDR3 sequence: CASSPRVESSYEQYF. DNA of the CDR3: TGTGCCAGCAGCCCGCGTGTGGAAAGCTCCTACGAGCAGTACTTC.

The chain uses TRBV20-1 and TRBJ1-2; 9 positions match TRBD1. Germline CDR1 DFQATT, CDR2 SNEGSKA (reference sequence). Trimming cost V 1 base and J 6 bases; bases outside gene matches: 9. The CDR3 extends over 15 amino acids. The CDR3 DNA follows: TGCAGTGCTAGAGCCGAGACAGGGGGGAACGATGGCTACACCTTC. Translating gives CSARAETGGNDGYTF.

This clonotype occurred a few times. A much larger clonotype is one base distant, so this may be a read error. The genes are TRBV7-8 and TRBJ1-3; D is unresolved. Germline loops: CDR1 SGHVS, CDR2 FQNEAQ. The CDR3 sequence is 14 residues long. Trimming shortened V by 5 bases and J by 0 bases, and 8 bases separated the two germline ends. Written as DNA, the CDR3 is TGTGCCAGCAGCGTTAGCCACTCTGGAAACACCATATATTTT. It is translated as CASSVSHSGNTIYF. Drawing the rest from reference TRBV7-8 and TRBJ1-3, the complete variable domain is GAGVSQSPRYKVAKRGQDVALRCDPISGHVSLFWYQQALGQGPEFLTYFQNEAQLDKSGLPSDRFFAERPEGSVSTLKIQRTQQEDSAVYLCASSVSHSGNTIYFGEGSWLTVV.

V gene TRBV6-5 combines with J gene TRBJ2-7; 7 bases are shared with TRBD1. The CDR3 runs to 13 residues. Germline CDR1 MNHEY, CDR2 SVGAGI. V dropped 4 bases and J dropped 6; count of bases not matched to a gene: 6. This chain's CDR3 is CASSFTGQSEQYF. As DNA, the CDR3 is TGTGCCAGCAGTTTCACGGGACAGAGCGAGCAGTACTTC.

This clonotype turned up a few times. A much larger clone lies a single base off, so this may be a read error. V is TRBV28 and J is TRBJ2-5; the D is unclear. CDR1 and CDR2 from the germline V gene are MDHEN and SYDVKM. The CDR3 loop spans 13 amino acids. CDR3 protein: CASSLGFEETRYF. The CDR3 DNA reads TGTGCCAGCAGTTTAGGATTCGAAGAGACCCGGTACTTC. Together with reference TRBV28 and TRBJ2-5, the CDR3 gives the full variable domain: DVKVTQSSRYLVKRTGEKVFLECVQDMDHENMFWYRQDPGLGLRLIYFSYDVKMKEKGDIPEGYSVSREKKERFSLILESASTNQTSMYLCASSLGFEETRYFGPGTRLLVL.

This clonotype showed up just a few times. V and J are TRBV11-1 and TRBJ1-1, with D uncertain. Trimming shortened V by 3 bases and J by 1 base, and 18 bases separated the two germline ends. This CDR3 has 17 amino acids. Per germline, CDR1 SGHAT and CDR2 FQDESV (reference sequence). CDR3 sequence (DNA): TGTGCCAGCAGCTTGGACGGTTGGTGGGAAGAGAACACTGAAGCTTTCTTT. This encodes CASSLDGWWEENTEAFF. Full variable domain (remainder filled in from reference TRBV11-1 and TRBJ1-1): EAEVAQSPRYKITEKSQAVAFWCDPISGHATLYWYRQILGQGPELLVQFQDESVVDDSQLPKDRFSAERLKGVDSTLKIQPAELGDSAMYLCASSLDGWWEENTEAFFGQGTRLTVV.

This clonotype was observed a handful of times. The J gene is TRBJ1-5, the V gene TRBV15; no definite D call. The V gene lost 5 bases and the J gene lost 6 bases, with 17 bases spanning the gap. Germline V gives CDR1 LNHNV, CDR2 YYDKDF (reference sequence). The length of the CDR3 is 15 residues. The CDR3 region is CATSPWEGGSQPQHF. CDR3 nucleotides: TGTGCCACCAGCCCTTGGGAGGGAGGGAGTCAGCCCCAGCATTTT.

In its sample, this clonotype was seen many times. CDR3 protein: CASSLRMGAQYF. CDR3 nucleotides: TGTGCCAGCAGCTTAAGGATGGGGGCCCAGTACTTC. The rearrangement uses TRBV7-2 and TRBJ2-7; tentative D call: TRBD1 (6 bases). The CDR3 has 12 residues. Trimming cost V 2 bases and J 10 bases, with 12 bases left between them. Germline V lookup: CDR1 SGHTA, CDR2 FQGNSA.

This clonotype was found many times. This sequence joins TRBV28 and TRBJ1-2; D gene uncertain. The CDR3 spans 11 residues. The V end lost 2 bases, the J end lost 8 bases, and 6 bases lay between the germline ends. In germline, CDR1 is MDHEN, CDR2 SYDVKM. CDR3 nucleotide sequence: TGTGCCAGCAGTTTAGCCGGAGGCTACACCTTC. This gives the protein CASSLAGGYTF.

This clonotype has a handful of counts. This chain uses TRBV6-2 or TRBV6-3 with TRBJ2-6; either TRBD1 or TRBD2 may fit D (5 bases each). Trimming took 0 bases from V and 1 from J, leaving 16 bases between them. Germline V gene lookup returns CDR1 MNHEY and CDR2 SVGEGT. The CDR3 has 19 residues. CDR3 DNA: TGTGCCAGCAGTTACTCGAACAGGCGAGGGATGTCTGGGGCCAACGTCCTGACTTTC. Protein: CASSYSNRRGMSGANVLTF.

This clonotype was observed many times. The chain uses TRBV14 and TRBJ1-3, with D uncertain. Trimming cost V 0 bases and J 4 bases, with 10 bases left between them. Germline V gene lookup returns CDR1 SGHDN and CDR2 FVKESK. There are 15 residues in the CDR3. The CDR3 bases are TGTGCCAGCAGCCAAGATGAGGGATTCGGAAACACCATATATTTT. This codes for CASSQDEGFGNTIYF. Full variable domain (rest looked up from reference TRBV14 and TRBJ1-3): EAGVTQFPSHSVIEKGQTVTLRCDPISGHDNLYWYRRVMGKEIKFLLHFVKESKQDESGMPNNRFLAERTGGTYSTLKVQPAELEDSGVYFCASSQDEGFGNTIYFGEGSWLTVV.

J is TRBJ2-7 and V is TRBV5-4; 7 nucleotides match TRBD2. The V segment lost 5 bases and the J segment 0 bases; nucleotides outside the gene matches: 8. The germline gives CDR1 SGHNT, CDR2 YYREEE (reference sequence). This CDR3 comprises 15 residues. The CDR3 nucleotides are TGTGCCAGCAGTTCCGCGGGGGTGGGCTCCTACGAGCAGTACTTC. It is translated as CASSSAGVGSYEQYF. The entire variable domain, with the rest obtained from reference TRBV5-4 and TRBJ2-7, is as follows: ETGVTQSPTHLIKTRGQQVTLRCSSQSGHNTVSWYQQALGQGPQFIFQYYREEENGRGNFPPRFSGLQFPNYSSELNVNALELDDSALYLCASSSAGVGSYEQYFGPGTRLTVT.

The V gene is TRBV29-1, the J gene TRBJ1-2, with 10 bases matching TRBD1. This CDR3 comprises 14 residues. After removal of 1 base from V and 6 bases from J, the junction contained 5 bases not matched to a gene. Germline V gene sequence: CDR1 SQVTM, CDR2 ANQGSEA. For the CDR3, the DNA is TGCAGCGTTGAAGCCGGGACAGGGGCAGATGGCTACACCTTC. Encoded protein: CSVEAGTGADGYTF.